The source of this TCR beta chain is a study of cytomegalovirus exposure and HLA in healthy donors. This CDR3 has 16 residues. V was clipped by 5 bases and J by 3 bases; unmatched bases: 12. Germline V gives CDR1 MDHEN, CDR2 SYDVKM. TCRdb keeps only in-frame clones here, not all; method: immunoSEQ multiplex PCR. The top ten hold around 0.8% of the sample, which has fewer than 400,000 clones, about nine tenths seen once. The chain employs TRBV28 and TRBJ2-7; the match to TRBD1 covers 8 bases. The receptor's source is a woman aged 18-29 years in good health and CMV-seronegative. The sample consisted of PBMCs. CDR3 in DNA: TGTGCCAGCAGTCCTACAGGGGCAGGGGGCAACTACGAGCAGTACTTC. Translating gives CASSPTGAGGNYEQYF.